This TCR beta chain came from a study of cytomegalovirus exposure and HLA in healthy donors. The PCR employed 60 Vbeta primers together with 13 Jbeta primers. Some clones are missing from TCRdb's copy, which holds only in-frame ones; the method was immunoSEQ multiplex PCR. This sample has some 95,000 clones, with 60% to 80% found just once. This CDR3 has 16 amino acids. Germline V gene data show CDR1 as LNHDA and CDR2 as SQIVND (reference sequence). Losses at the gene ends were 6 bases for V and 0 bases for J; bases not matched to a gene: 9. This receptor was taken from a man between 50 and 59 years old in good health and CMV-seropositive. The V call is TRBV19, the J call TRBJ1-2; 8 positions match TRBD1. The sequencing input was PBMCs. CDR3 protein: CASSPPGQVTNYGYTF. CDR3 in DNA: TGTGCCAGTAGCCCCCCGGGACAGGTGACTAACTATGGCTACACCTTC.